This TCR beta chain is from a study of cytomegalovirus exposure and HLA in healthy donors. Study overall: Researchers previously reported finding fewer than 140 million unique TCR beta sequences from approximately 200 million T cells. Study-level findings and limits: Under 20,000 TCR beta sequences were associated with HLA alleles at 0.05 false discovery rate in a later analysis. Published work reported that the classifier diagnosed cytomegalovirus status with high specificity and sensitivity.

Amplification used 60 Vbeta primers and 13 Jbeta primers. Libraries were prepared by immunoSEQ multiplex PCR; TCRdb keeps only in-frame clonotypes and omits some of them. This sample has about 150,000 clones, with approximately 72% found just once. Germline values: CDR1 LNHDA, CDR2 SQIVND (reference sequence). The CDR3 length is 15 residues. Details on this clone: Antigen: not known.

The TCR sequence derives from a middle-aged man in good health and CMV-seronegative. The sample consisted of PBMCs. This chain links TRBV19 with TRBJ2-5; D is perhaps TRBD2 (5 bases). The DNA end is a closer match to TRBJ2-7, so the J assignment may be wrong. CDR3 amino acids: CASSGVDRGSYEQYF. The DNA of the CDR3 is TGTGCCAGTAGTGGGGTGGACCGGGGTTCGTACGAGCAGTACTTC.